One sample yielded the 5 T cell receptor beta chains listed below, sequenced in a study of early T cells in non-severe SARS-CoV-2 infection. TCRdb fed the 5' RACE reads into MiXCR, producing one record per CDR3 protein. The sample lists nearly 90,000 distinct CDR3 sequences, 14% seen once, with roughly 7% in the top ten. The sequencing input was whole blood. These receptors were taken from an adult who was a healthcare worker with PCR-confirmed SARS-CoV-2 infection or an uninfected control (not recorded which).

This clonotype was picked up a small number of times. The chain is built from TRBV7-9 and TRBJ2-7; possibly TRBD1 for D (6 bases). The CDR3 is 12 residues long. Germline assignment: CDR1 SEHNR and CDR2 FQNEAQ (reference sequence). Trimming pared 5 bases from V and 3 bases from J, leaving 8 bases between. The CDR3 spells CASSGDIYEQYF. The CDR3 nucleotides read TGTGCCAGCAGCGGGGACATCTACGAGCAGTACTTC.

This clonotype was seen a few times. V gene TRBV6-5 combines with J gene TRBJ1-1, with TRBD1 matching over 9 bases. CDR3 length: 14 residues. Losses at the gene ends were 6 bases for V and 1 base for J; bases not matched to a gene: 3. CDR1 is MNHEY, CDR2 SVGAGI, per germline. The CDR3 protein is CASRLGQGNTEAFF. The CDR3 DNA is TGTGCCAGCAGATTGGGACAGGGGAACACTGAAGCTTTCTTT.

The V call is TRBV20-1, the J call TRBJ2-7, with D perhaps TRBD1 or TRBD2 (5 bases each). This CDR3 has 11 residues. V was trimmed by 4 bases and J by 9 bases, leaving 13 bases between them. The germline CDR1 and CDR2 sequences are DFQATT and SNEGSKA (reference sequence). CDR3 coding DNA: TGCAGTGCTAAACCCCAGGGAGTGCAGTACTTC. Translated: CSAKPQGVQYF.

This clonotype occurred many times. DNA of the CDR3: TGCAGTGCTAGTCGGTGGCTAGCGGAAGACAATGAGCAGTTCTTC. Its translation is CSASRWLAEDNEQFF. V and J are TRBV20-1 and TRBJ2-1; 7 bases line up with TRBD2. CDR1 is DFQATT and CDR2 is SNEGSKA in the germline V gene (reference sequence). This CDR3 region has 15 residues. J was trimmed by 5 bases and V by 3 bases; bases with no gene match: 10.

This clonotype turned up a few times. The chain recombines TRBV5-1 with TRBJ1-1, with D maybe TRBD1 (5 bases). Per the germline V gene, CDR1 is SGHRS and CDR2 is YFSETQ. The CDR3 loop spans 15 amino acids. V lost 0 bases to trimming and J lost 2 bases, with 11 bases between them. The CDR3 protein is CASSLEGVDNTEAFF. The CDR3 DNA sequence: TGCGCCAGCAGCTTGGAAGGGGTAGATAACACTGAAGCTTTCTTT.